Listed here are 24 T cell receptor beta chains from one sample, sequenced in a study of identical twins (TCRdb year 2016). The library came from 5' RACE. Instrument on record: Illumina HiSeq 2000. The raw public data were reprocessed by TCRdb itself: fastp quality trimming at Q25, MiXCR clonotype calling, in-frame beta chains only. Every CDR3 protein is listed once, alongside the most common genes and DNA of its rows. This sample comprises 700,000 or so distinct CDR3 sequences, 8.6% of them detected only once. Of the sample, 0.85% to 1% falls within the top ten clones. The data were also submitted as part of a second study, on yellow fever vaccine responses in identical twins.

The sequencing input was PBMCs. These receptors were obtained from a woman aged 18-35 years in good health.

The V and J genes are TRBV14 and TRBJ1-2, with D uncertain. Per the germline V gene, CDR1 is SGHDN and CDR2 is FVKESK. The CDR3 has 13 residues. The V gene lost 4 bases and the J gene lost 4 bases, with 10 bases spanning the gap. CDR3 loop: CASSPGPVYGYTF. The CDR3 DNA follows: TGTGCCAGCAGCCCCGGACCAGTCTATGGCTACACCTTC.

This clonotype was seen a few times. The chain joins TRBV6-5 to TRBJ2-7; either TRBD1 or TRBD2 may supply D (5 bases each). Trimming left V 4 bases short and J 3 bases short, with 16 bases between. The CDR3 has 15 residues. The germline gives CDR1 MNHEY, CDR2 SVGAGI. The CDR3 loop is CASSSPDGTLYEQYF. The CDR3 DNA follows: TGTGCCAGCAGTTCTCCCGACGGGACGCTCTACGAGCAGTACTTC.

The J gene is TRBJ1-6, the V gene TRBV18; no reliable D call. CDR1 is KGHSH, CDR2 LQKENI, per germline. CDR3 length: 15 amino acids. Trimming cost V 3 bases and J 9 bases, with 15 bases left between them. The CDR3 DNA follows: TGTGCCAGCTCACCTCGAGAACTCGGCTCTTCACCCCTCCACTTT. Amino acid sequence: CASSPRELGSSPLHF.

This clonotype came up many times. The chain recombines TRBV6-1 with TRBJ1-5; unclear D gene. Germline V CDR1 and CDR2: MNHNS, SASEGT. V was pared by 6 bases and J by 2 bases, with 8 bases between. This CDR3 is 13 amino acids long. The CDR3 DNA reads TGTGCCAGCAGCGGGTTGGGCAATCAGCCCCAGCATTTT. This sequence encodes CASSGLGNQPQHF.

This clonotype was observed a few times. The genes are TRBV15 and TRBJ2-7; D may be TRBD2 (5 bases). Trimming removed 2 bases from V and 6 bases from J, with 11 bases in between. Germline V gene sequence: CDR1 LNHNV, CDR2 YYDKDF (reference sequence). There are 13 residues in the CDR3. Here the CDR3 DNA reads TGTGCCACCAGCAGATACACTAGTACCGAGCAGTACTTC. This translates into CATSRYTSTEQYF.

This clonotype came up many times. V gene TRBV6-1 combines with J gene TRBJ2-5; 8 bases line up with TRBD2. The CDR3 covers 13 residues. Germline lookup yields CDR1 MNHNS and CDR2 SASEGT. V shed 5 bases and J 5 bases; nucleotides not matched to a gene: 4. The CDR3 loop reads CASSREGGETQYF. For the CDR3, the DNA is TGTGCCAGCAGTCGGGAGGGCGGGGAGACCCAGTACTTC.

This clonotype was counted between two and nine times. V gene TRBV6-1 combines with J gene TRBJ2-2; no reliable D call. Trimming pared 6 bases from V and 1 base from J, leaving 15 bases between. CDR1 and CDR2 from the germline V gene are MNHNS and SASEGT. The CDR3 has 16 amino acids. The CDR3 is CASRDRRLVNTGELFF. As DNA, the CDR3 is TGTGCCAGCAGGGACCGTAGGCTGGTGAACACCGGGGAGCTGTTTTTT.

This rearrangement joins TRBV18 to TRBJ1-4; D is unresolved. CDR3 length: 15 residues. Trimming cost V 8 bases and J 8 bases, with 21 bases left between them. The germline V gene encodes CDR1 KGHSH and CDR2 LQKENI. The CDR3 coding sequence is TGTGCCAGCGCACTGGTGGCGGGTTCGGGCGAAAAACTGTTTTTT. Its protein is CASALVAGSGEKLFF.

The chain uses TRBV15 and TRBJ2-7, with 7 bases matching TRBD1. The ends lost 2 bases at V and 6 bases at J; junction bases unmatched: 7. The germline V gene has CDR1 LNHNV and CDR2 YYDKDF (reference sequence). This CDR3 has 14 residues. The CDR3 DNA is TGTGCCACCAGCAGACCGGGACAGCTGGGCGAGCAGTACTTC. Its translation: CATSRPGQLGEQYF.

This clonotype showed up just a few times. V gene TRBV4-1 combines with J gene TRBJ2-1, with 10 bases matching TRBD1. The CDR3 sequence is 16 residues long. The germline CDR1 and CDR2 sequences are MGHRA and YSYEKL. The V gene end was trimmed by 4 bases and the J gene end by 8 bases; junction bases not matched to a gene: 11. The CDR3 region has the DNA TGCGCCAGCAGCCCCACCGAGGGGACAGGGGTTCATGAGCAGTTCTTC. Its protein product is CASSPTEGTGVHEQFF.

This clonotype occurred a few times. The chain couples TRBV29-1 to TRBJ2-1; the D gene is possibly TRBD2 (6 bases). The CDR3 is 14 amino acids. CDR1 and CDR2 from the germline V gene are SQVTM and ANQGSEA. The V end was cut by 7 bases, the J end by 8 bases, with 21 bases between. The CDR3 DNA is TGCAGCGCCGAAGTTCCGGGGGATGTTGATGAGCAGTTCTTC. Residues: CSAEVPGDVDEQFF.

The chain couples TRBV7-2 to TRBJ1-2; 7 bases match TRBD1. The germline gives CDR1 SGHTA, CDR2 FQGNSA. V shed 1 base, J shed 3 bases, and the junction held 5 bases outside the gene matches. This CDR3 has 15 residues. In DNA, the CDR3 is TGTGCCAGCAGCTTAGTAACTACAGGGGACTATGGCTACACCTTC. Translation: CASSLVTTGDYGYTF. Supplemented by reference TRBV7-2 and TRBJ1-2, the full variable domain reads GAGVSQSPSNKVTEKGKDVELRCDPISGHTALYWYRQSLGQGLEFLIYFQGNSAPDKSGLPSDRFSAERTGGSVSTLTIQRTQQEDSAVYLCASSLVTTGDYGYTFGSGTRLTVV.

The chain couples TRBV7-9 to TRBJ2-7, with D possibly TRBD1 on 6 matching bases. There are 11 residues in the CDR3. Germline V gene data show CDR1 as SEHNR and CDR2 as FQNEAQ (reference sequence). The V and J ends lost 4 bases and 9 bases respectively, with 10 bases between them. CDR3 residues: CASSSGQRQYF. CDR3 nucleotide sequence: TGTGCCAGCAGCTCTGGACAGCGGCAGTACTTC.

This chain uses TRBV28 with TRBJ2-3; D is perhaps TRBD2 (7 bases). Trimming stripped 8 bases from V and 2 bases from J, with 20 bases between. The CDR3 totals 16 residues. Germline V gene data show CDR1 as MDHEN and CDR2 as SYDVKM. The CDR3 sequence is CASHKLGGGYTDTQYF. The CDR3 nucleotides are TGTGCCAGCCACAAACTGGGGGGGGGCTACACAGATACGCAGTATTTT.

The chain uses TRBV6-2 or TRBV6-3 and TRBJ1-4; tentatively, D is TRBD1 (5 bases). This CDR3 contains 16 residues. Per germline, CDR1 MNHEY and CDR2 SVGEGT. V lost 0 bases, J lost 4 bases, and 12 bases lay in between. CDR3 DNA sequence: TGTGCCAGCAGTTACTCCCGGGACCGCCTTAATGAAAAACTGTTTTTT. Translating it yields CASSYSRDRLNEKLFF.

This chain connects TRBV12-3 or TRBV12-4 to TRBJ1-1, with TRBD1 identical over 7 bases. Germline trimming cut 4 bases from V and 6 bases from J; bases unmatched to any gene: 8. The CDR3 sequence is 14 residues long. CDR3 protein: CASSSTTGSAEAFF. CDR3 nucleotide sequence: TGTGCCAGCAGTTCAACGACAGGGTCAGCTGAAGCTTTCTTT.

The chain is built from TRBV4-1 and TRBJ2-5, with D possibly being TRBD2 (6 bases). The length of the CDR3 is 16 residues. Deletions cut 1 base from V and 1 base from J, with 13 bases between. Germline CDR1 MGHRA, CDR2 YSYEKL. The CDR3 loop is CASSQAPAGSQETQYF. The CDR3 nucleotides are TGCGCCAGCAGCCAAGCACCAGCGGGCAGCCAAGAGACCCAGTACTTC.

This clonotype was detected ten times or more. The J gene is TRBJ2-5, the V gene TRBV5-1; no firm D call. Germline V gene lookup returns CDR1 SGHRS and CDR2 YFSETQ. This CDR3 contains 13 residues. With 0 bases removed from V and 4 bases from J, the gap between germline ends came to 7 bases. The CDR3 protein is CASSLADGETQYF. The CDR3 bases are TGCGCCAGCAGCTTGGCAGATGGAGAGACCCAGTACTTC.

This clonotype was counted only a few times. V gene TRBV14 combines with J gene TRBJ2-1; 8 nucleotides line up with TRBD1. CDR3 length equals 14 residues. The germline V gene encodes CDR1 SGHDN and CDR2 FVKESK. V gave up 4 bases and J gave up 5 bases; unmatched junction bases: 4. The CDR3 loop reads CASSPRGPDNEQFF. The CDR3 nucleotides are TGTGCCAGCAGCCCCAGGGGGCCGGACAATGAGCAGTTCTTC.

This clonotype is a singleton in its sample. A much larger clonotype is one base distant, so this may be a read error. V gene TRBV5-8 combines with J gene TRBJ2-5; a weak D match, TRBD2 (6 bases). The CDR3 length is 16 residues. Germline CDR1 is SGHTS and CDR2 is YDEGEE. The V gene lost 5 bases and the J gene lost 6 bases, with 23 bases spanning the gap. The DNA for the CDR3 is TGTGCCAGCAGTCCCGGACTACCGGGAGATGAAAAGACCCAGTACTTC. Protein product: CASSPGLPGDEKTQYF.

The chain has TRBV5-1 and TRBJ2-3; unclear D gene. Germline assignment: CDR1 SGHRS and CDR2 YFSETQ. This CDR3 spans 16 amino acids. V was clipped by 0 bases and J by 4 bases, with 15 bases between them. CDR3 region: CASSLASGLPADTQYF. CDR3 DNA sequence: TGCGCCAGCAGCTTGGCCTCGGGCCTGCCCGCAGATACGCAGTATTTT.

This clonotype was recorded a few times. The chain has TRBV12-2 and TRBJ1-5. TRBV12-2 is listed as a pseudogene. The CDR3 totals 12 residues. For the CDR3, the DNA is TGTGCAAGTCGCTTAGGGGATCAGCCCCAGCATTTT. Amino acid sequence: CASRLGDQPQHF.

DNA of the CDR3: TGTGCCAGCAGCTTAGATTGGGACAGGGTCGAAAGTGGCTACACCTTC. Translated: CASSLDWDRVESGYTF. J is TRBJ1-2 and V is TRBV7-2; TRBD1 aligns across 9 bases. The V gene end was trimmed by 1 base and the J gene end by 7 bases; junction bases not matched to a gene: 10. Germline values: CDR1 SGHTA, CDR2 FQGNSA. CDR3 length equals 16 residues.

This clonotype was counted only a few times. CDR3 residues: CAISAGPTQETQYF. CDR3 nucleotides: TGTGCCATCAGTGCGGGGCCTACCCAAGAGACCCAGTACTTC. The chain uses TRBV10-3 and TRBJ2-5, with D perhaps TRBD1 or TRBD2 (5 bases each). The CDR3 runs 14 residues. Trimming took 4 bases from V and 1 from J, leaving 10 bases between them. Germline V lookup: CDR1 ENHRY, CDR2 SYGVKD.